The clone carrying this TCR beta chain is judged medium-sized. Amplification of TCR beta used genomic DNA extracted from peripheral blood. The CDR3 has 11 residues. Germline values: CDR1 SQVTM, CDR2 ANQGSEA. V lost 2 bases to trimming and J lost 5 bases, with 6 bases between them. The data originate from a study of T cell repertoires in aging, cancer and after chemotherapy. For the study at large: Healthy donor repertoires were recorded over several months to years and showed clear clonal overlap.

TRB rearrangements spanning V, D and J were amplified using mixed TRB-A/B primers. TCRdb passed the multiplex PCR reads through MiXCR, listing each CDR3 protein once. The table records around 9,600 distinct CDR3 sequences, roughly 33% of them present only once. The receptor was derived from a human donor in good health. The donor label of this sample is uncertain. The chain combines TRBV29-1 with TRBJ2-5; the D is unclear. The sequencing sample was made of blood. CDR3 DNA sequence: TGCAGCGTTGAATATGACGAGACCCAGTACTTC. This gives the protein CSVEYDETQYF.